One sample yielded the 14 T cell receptor beta chains listed below, sequenced in a study of identical twins (dated by TCRdb to about 2016). The library was built by means of 5' RACE. These reads were obtained on an Illumina HiSeq 2000. TCRdb reprocessing: public reads trimmed at Q25 with fastp, clones called with MiXCR, in-frame beta chains kept. Rows with a matching CDR3 protein are joined into one entry that keeps the most common DNA and genes. The sample table contains 310,000 or so distinct CDR3 sequences; only one count was recorded for roughly 9.7% of them. The top ten constitute 6% to 8.5% of the sample. These data were also filed under a second study, of yellow fever vaccine responses in identical twins.

The sequencing input was CD8+ T cells sorted from blood. The source of these receptors is a woman aged 18-35 years in good health.

This clonotype was observed at least ten times. V is TRBV12-3 or TRBV12-4 and J is TRBJ2-7; D is perhaps TRBD2 (6 bases). This CDR3 has 14 residues. V was shortened by 7 bases and J by 2 bases, with 15 bases between the two germline ends. CDR3 amino acids: CASNAREHPYEQYF. The CDR3 coding sequence is TGTGCCAGCAACGCCCGGGAGCACCCCTACGAGCAGTACTTC.

This clonotype was counted many times. This chain's CDR3 is CASSQVRVGTEAFF. The CDR3 DNA follows: TGTGCCAGCAGCCAAGTTCGCGTTGGCACTGAAGCTTTCTTT. This rearrangement joins TRBV3-1 to TRBJ1-1; no reliable D call. CDR1 is LGHDT and CDR2 is YNNKEL in the germline V gene (reference sequence). Trimming removed 1 base from V and 4 bases from J, with 10 bases in between. This CDR3 contains 14 residues.

The genes are TRBV16 and TRBJ2-3, with D perhaps given as TRBD1 or TRBD2 (5 bases each). Trimming took 4 bases from V and 5 from J, leaving 19 bases between them. The CDR3 is 16 amino acids. Looked up from germline, CDR1 is KGHSY and CDR2 is FQNENV. The CDR3 loop reads CASSRLGVFQGDTQYF. DNA for the CDR3: TGTGCCAGCAGCCGACTGGGAGTTTTCCAGGGAGATACGCAGTATTTT.

This clonotype was detected many times. The gene calls are TRBV21-1 and TRBJ1-1. TRBV21-1 counts as a pseudogene. The CDR3 consists of 15 residues. The DNA for the CDR3 is TGTGCCAGCAGCACCAAGGGAGGGCTGGACACTGAAGCTTTCTTT. Translating it yields CASSTKGGLDTEAFF.

This clonotype was seen only a few times. V usage is TRBV20-1 and J usage is TRBJ2-1, with D unclear. CDR1 DFQATT and CDR2 SNEGSKA come from the germline V gene (reference sequence). Trimming pared 6 bases from V and 2 bases from J, leaving 8 bases between. This CDR3 has 12 amino acids. The DNA for the CDR3 is TGCAGTGCGCAAGAAGCCTACAATGAGCAGTTCTTC. Translated: CSAQEAYNEQFF.

This clonotype was recorded many times. The chain links TRBV12-3 or TRBV12-4 to TRBJ1-3; no firm D call. V dropped 1 base and J dropped 7 bases, with 8 bases sitting between them. The CDR3 is 13 amino acids. The CDR3 sequence: CASSLGQANTIYF. CDR3 bases: TGTGCCAGCAGTTTAGGGCAGGCCAACACCATATATTTT.

This clonotype was observed a handful of times. The chain employs TRBV27 and TRBJ2-7, with a possible D match to TRBD2 (6 bases). The germline V gene encodes CDR1 MNHEY and CDR2 SMNVEV (reference sequence). This CDR3 contains 15 residues. V lost 6 bases, J lost 4 bases, and 19 bases lay in between. The CDR3 DNA reads as TGTGCCAGCAGCATCTCCCCTAGCGCCAGTTACGAGCAGTACTTC. Encoded protein: CASSISPSASYEQYF.

The chain carries TRBV28 and TRBJ2-3, with 9 nucleotides matching TRBD1. The CDR3 covers 17 residues. Germline V gene data show CDR1 as MDHEN and CDR2 as SYDVKM. V gave up 5 bases and J gave up 6 bases; unmatched junction bases: 15. DNA of the CDR3: TGTGCCAGCAGTATAATTTATCCGGGACAGGGATGGGATACGCAGTATTTT. It codes for CASSIIYPGQGWDTQYF.

This clonotype has more than one count but fewer than ten. The rearrangement joins TRBV6-4 to TRBJ2-3, with D possibly being TRBD1 or TRBD2 (5 bases each). Germline V CDR1 and CDR2: MRHNA, SNTAGT. The CDR3 has 13 amino acids. Trimming removed 2 bases from V and 3 bases from J, with 6 bases in between. The CDR3 DNA is TGTGCCAGCAGTGACGGGGGAACAGATACGCAGTATTTT. It codes for CASSDGGTDTQYF.

This clonotype was seen repeatedly, ten times or more. The V call is TRBV18, the J call TRBJ2-7; D not resolved. The CDR3 runs to 16 residues. V lost 3 bases to trimming and J lost 3 bases, with 18 bases between them. Germline V gives CDR1 KGHSH, CDR2 LQKENI. CDR3 in DNA: TGTGCCAGCTCACCTCCCGAATACACGGAGCACTACGAGCAGTACTTC. Residues: CASSPPEYTEHYEQYF.

The chain uses TRBV11-2 and TRBJ2-3; no clear D. CDR3 length: 14 residues. Trimming removed 5 bases from V and 0 bases from J, with 9 bases in between. The V gene's germline CDR1 is SGHAT and CDR2 FQNNGV. CDR3 loop: CASSLRLSTDTQYF. The CDR3 DNA sequence: TGTGCCAGCAGCCTTCGATTAAGCACAGATACGCAGTATTTT. The full variable domain, rest sourced from reference TRBV11-2 and TRBJ2-3, is EAGVAQSPRYKIIEKRQSVAFWCNPISGHATLYWYQQILGQGPKLLIQFQNNGVVDDSQLPKDRFSAERLKGVDSTLKIQPAKLEDSAVYLCASSLRLSTDTQYFGPGTRLTVL.

This chain uses TRBV7-2 with TRBJ2-7; the D gene could be TRBD1 or TRBD2 (5 bases each). V lost 2 bases and J 4 bases, leaving 12 bases between the germline ends. Germline V gene lookup returns CDR1 SGHTA and CDR2 FQGNSA. The CDR3 totals 14 residues. The CDR3 is CASSLWGRGYEQYF. CDR3 nucleotide sequence: TGTGCCAGCAGCTTATGGGGGAGAGGATACGAGCAGTACTTC.

This sequence joins TRBV27 and TRBJ2-4; 13 nucleotides align to TRBD2. Germline CDR1 and CDR2: MNHEY and SMNVEV (reference sequence). V was pared by 9 bases and J by 8 bases, with 4 bases of the junction left unmatched. This CDR3 region has 13 residues. The CDR3: CASGLAGVDIQYF. CDR3 coding DNA: TGTGCCAGTGGACTAGCGGGAGTTGACATTCAGTACTTC.

Only a few counts were recorded for this clonotype. The chain carries TRBV2 and TRBJ2-3, with D maybe TRBD2 (6 bases). This CDR3 contains 16 residues. CDR1 SNHLY and CDR2 FYNNEI come from the germline V gene. Trimming took off 2 bases at V and 0 bases at J, with 12 bases between the two ends. This chain's CDR3 is CASSERRDFSTDTQYF. The CDR3 DNA reads as TGTGCCAGCAGTGAACGGCGGGACTTTAGCACAGATACGCAGTATTTT.